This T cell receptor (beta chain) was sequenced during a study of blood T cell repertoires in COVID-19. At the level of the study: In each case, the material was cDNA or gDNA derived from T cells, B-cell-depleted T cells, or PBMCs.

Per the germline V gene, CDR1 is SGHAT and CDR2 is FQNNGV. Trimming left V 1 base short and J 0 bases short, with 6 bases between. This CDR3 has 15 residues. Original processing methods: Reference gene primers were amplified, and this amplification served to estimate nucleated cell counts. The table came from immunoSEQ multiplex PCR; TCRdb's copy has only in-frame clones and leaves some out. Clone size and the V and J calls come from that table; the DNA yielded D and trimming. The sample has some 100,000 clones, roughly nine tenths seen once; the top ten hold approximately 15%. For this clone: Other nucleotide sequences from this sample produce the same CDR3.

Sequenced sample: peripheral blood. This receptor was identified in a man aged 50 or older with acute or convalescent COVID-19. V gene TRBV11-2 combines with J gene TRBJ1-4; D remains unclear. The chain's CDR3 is CASSLAPATNEKLFF. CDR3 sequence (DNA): TGTGCCAGCAGCTTAGCCCCCGCAACTAATGAAAAACTGTTTTTT.